A selection of T cell receptor beta chains follows, all from one sample in a study of control samples from healthy donors and cancer patients. TCRdb's table, derived via immunoSEQ multiplex PCR, lists solely in-frame clones and lacks some. The table has approximately 120,000 clones, 80% to 90% seen once; the top ten hold under 20%. Sequenced input: blood. The receptors shown here come from a woman between 45 and 65 years old in good health. Both conserved end residues are part of each CDR3. Each record gives: V gene, D gene, J gene, clone size, CDR3 protein, CDR3 DNA. The D gene is left open where the match is weak. Some rows have no size entry. The others give once, few or many, or a class for an expanded clone.

>TRBV27|.|TRBJ1-1|.
CASSLVGNTEAFF
TGTGCCAGCAGTTTAGTCGGAAACACTGAAGCTTTCTTT
>TRBV4-2|.|TRBJ2-1|.
CASSQEPYGSYNEQFF
TGTGCCAGCAGCCAAGAGCCTTACGGGAGCTACAATGAGCAGTTCTTC
>TRBV29-1|TRBD2|TRBJ2-3|.
CSGNSGVSTDTQYF
TGCAGCGGCAATAGCGGGGTTAGCACAGATACGCAGTATTTT
>TRBV6-2/TRBV6-3|TRBD2|TRBJ2-5|.
CASSLGLAVQETQYF
TGTGCCAGCAGTTTGGGACTAGCGGTACAAGAGACCCAGTACTTC
>TRBV30|.|TRBJ1-5|.
CAWNGNNQPQHF
TGTGCCTGGAATGGCAATAATCAGCCCCAGCATTTT
>TRBV7-9|.|TRBJ2-2|.
CASSSKYRAGPGELFF
TGTGCCAGCAGCTCCAAATACAGGGCTGGTCCCGGGGAGCTGTTTTTT
>TRBV7-3|TRBD1|TRBJ1-1|.
CASSPTGLMNTEAFF
TGTGCCAGCAGCCCGACAGGGCTCATGAACACTGAAGCTTTCTTT
>TRBV7-2|.|TRBJ1-2|.
CASILGGFNYGYTF
TGTGCCAGCATCCTGGGGGGGTTCAACTATGGCTACACCTTC
>TRBV6-5|.|TRBJ1-1|.
CASSYGQTLEAFF
TGTGCCAGCAGTTACGGCCAGACCCTAGAAGCTTTCTTT
>TRBV10-3|.|TRBJ1-4|.
CAISERGNEKLFF
TGTGCCATCAGTGAGAGGGGGAATGAAAAACTGTTTTTT
>TRBV7-9|.|TRBJ2-5|.
CASSFATFGGSQETQYF
TGTGCCAGCAGCTTCGCCACCTTTGGTGGTTCCCAAGAGACCCAGTACTTC
>TRBV5-4|.|TRBJ2-4|.
CASSPPPRGEENIQYF
TGTGCCAGCAGCCCCCCTCCCAGGGGGGAGGAAAACATTCAGTACTTC
>TRBV3-1/TRBV3-2|.|TRBJ2-1|.
CASSYDSSPHNEQFF
TGTGCCAGCAGCTACGACAGCAGTCCTCACAATGAGCAGTTCTTC
>TRBV5-8|.|TRBJ1-4|.
CASSSDGYNEKLFF
TGTGCCAGCAGCTCGGACGGATATAATGAAAAACTGTTTTTT
>TRBV5-6|TRBD1|TRBJ2-2|.
CASSLEGQGGAGELFF
TGTGCCAGCAGCCTAGAGGGACAGGGAGGGGCCGGGGAGCTGTTTTTT
>TRBV11-1|.|TRBJ1-1|.
CASTPREAFF
TGTGCCAGCACGCCCAGAGAAGCTTTCTTT
>TRBV6-5|.|TRBJ2-3|.
CASSSWFEGGRTQYF
TGTGCCAGCAGTTCTTGGTTTGAGGGGGGGCGAACGCAGTATTTT
>TRBV11-2|TRBD1|TRBJ2-6|.
CASRTGLSLSGANVLTF
TGTGCCAGCAGGACAGGGCTTTCTCTCTCTGGGGCCAACGTCCTGACTTTC
>TRBV7-9|TRBD1|TRBJ1-2|.
CASSQDRGGYTF
TGTGCCAGCAGCCAAGACAGGGGGGGCTACACCTTC
>TRBV5-1|TRBD1|TRBJ2-1|.
CASSLDDNRGPPHNEQFF
TGCGCCAGCAGCTTGGATGATAACAGGGGGCCCCCACACAATGAGCAGTTCTTC
>TRBV19|.|TRBJ1-6|.
CASSRRELPNSPLHF
TGTGCCAGTAGTCGCCGAGAATTACCAAATTCACCCCTCCACTTT
>TRBV5-1|TRBD2|TRBJ2-3|.
CASSLEGGRADTQYF
TGCGCCAGCAGCTTGGAGGGCGGGAGAGCAGATACGCAGTATTTT
>TRBV7-3|TRBD2|TRBJ2-3|.
CASSSYVAGGIVTDTQYF
TGTGCCAGCAGCTCCTACGTAGCGGGAGGGATTGTTACAGATACGCAGTATTTT
>TRBV6-5|TRBD1|TRBJ1-6|.
CASKEQGKRPPLHF
TGTGCCAGCAAGGAACAGGGGAAACGGCCACCCCTCCACTTT
>TRBV7-2|TRBD1|TRBJ2-1|.
CASSPQTGGAYNEQFF
TGTGCCAGCAGCCCACAGACAGGGGGGGCCTACAATGAGCAGTTCTTC
>TRBV18|TRBD1|TRBJ1-1|.
CASSPRQGDGEAFF
TGTGCCAGCTCACCACGACAGGGGGACGGTGAAGCTTTCTTT
>TRBV11-3|.|TRBJ1-1|.
CASSFGGLNTEAFF
TGTGCCAGCAGCTTCGGGGGGCTGAACACTGAAGCTTTCTTT
>TRBV3-1/TRBV3-2|.|TRBJ2-2|once
CASSPARQTGELFF
TGTGCCAGCAGCCCCGCCCGACAGACCGGGGAGCTGTTTTTT
>TRBV4-3|TRBD2|TRBJ2-3|.
CASSQSGKRTDTQYF
TGCGCCAGCAGCCAGAGCGGGAAGCGCACAGATACGCAGTATTTT
>TRBV25-1|TRBD1|TRBJ1-6|.
CASSEPRGAGSPLHF
TGTGCCAGCAGTGAGCCCAGGGGGGCAGGTTCACCCCTCCACTTT
>TRBV4-1|.|TRBJ2-5|.
CASRAPGGEETQYF
TGCGCCAGCAGGGCCCCGGGCGGGGAAGAGACCCAGTACTTC
>TRBV7-2|.|TRBJ2-7|.
CASSWPHMEQYF
TGTGCCAGCAGCTGGCCCCATATGGAGCAGTACTTC
>TRBV19|TRBD1|TRBJ2-7|once
CASSTTGTIYEQYF
TGTGCCAGTAGTACGACAGGGACCATCTACGAGCAGTACTTC
>TRBV11-1|.|TRBJ2-2|.
CASSLELSGELFF
TGTGCCAGCAGCCTTGAGTTGTCAGGGGAGCTGTTTTTT
>TRBV5-1|TRBD2|TRBJ2-2|.
CASRTSGGSTGELFF
TGCGCCAGCCGCACTAGCGGGGGGAGTACCGGGGAGCTGTTTTTT
>TRBV7-9|TRBD1|TRBJ2-7|.
CASRPATGALSREQYF
TGTGCCAGCAGACCCGCGACAGGGGCACTCTCGAGGGAGCAGTACTTC
>TRBV14|.|TRBJ2-1|few
CASSQSGGSEQFF
TGTGCCAGCAGCCAGTCCGGGGGCTCGGAGCAGTTCTTC
>TRBV3-1/TRBV3-2|.|TRBJ1-6|.
CASSSRQTNSPLHF
TGTGCCAGCAGCTCTCGACAGACGAATTCACCCCTCCACTTT
>TRBV19|.|TRBJ1-2|.
CASMDGLYGYTF
TGTGCCAGTATGGACGGGCTATATGGCTACACCTTC
>TRBV6-2/TRBV6-3|TRBD1|TRBJ1-5|.
CASSSTGANQPQHF
TGTGCCAGCAGTAGCACAGGGGCAAATCAGCCCCAGCATTTT
>TRBV11-2|.|TRBJ2-5|.
CASRLGGAPQETQYF
TGTGCCAGCAGGCTAGGGGGGGCCCCCCAAGAGACCCAGTACTTC
>TRBV11-3|.|TRBJ1-1|.
CASSRVGMNTEAFF
TGTGCCAGCAGCCGAGTGGGAATGAACACTGAAGCTTTCTTT
>TRBV27|TRBD2|TRBJ2-3|.
CASSLYRLAGGSDTQYF
TGTGCCAGCAGTTTATACAGACTAGCGGGAGGGTCAGATACGCAGTATTTT
>TRBV10-3|.|TRBJ2-3|.
CAISPSTDTQYF
TGTGCCATCAGTCCCTCCACAGATACGCAGTATTTT
>TRBV5-8|.|TRBJ2-5|.
CASSPDSGGFQETQYF
TGTGCCAGCAGCCCGGATAGCGGAGGCTTCCAAGAGACCCAGTACTTC
>TRBV7-3|.|TRBJ1-1|few
CASSLADNTEAFF
TGTGCCAGCAGCTTAGCTGATAACACTGAAGCTTTCTTT
>TRBV6-2/TRBV6-3|TRBD2|TRBJ2-3|.
CASSYRPGGGTQYF
TGTGCCAGCAGTTACCGTCCGGGAGGGGGTACGCAGTATTTT
>TRBV24-1|TRBD1|TRBJ2-3|.
CATSDSYRGRTDTQYF
TGTGCCACCAGTGATTCATACAGGGGACGCACAGATACGCAGTATTTT